One T cell receptor beta chain is described in this entry. Antigen specificity is unknown. A single base separates this from a much larger clone, so it may be a read error. Investigators excluded patients with uncontrolled infection, other autoimmune disease, pregnancy or lactation. These data come from a study of T cells in Graves' hyperthyroidism and ophthalmopathy. As for the study in general: Any treatment followed the collection of peripheral blood at initial diagnosis. Study results and limitations: Most clonotypes expanded in the thyroid (above 0.001) were also present in blood.

Germline V gene data show CDR1 as PRHDT and CDR2 as FYEKMQ (reference sequence). This CDR3 is 16 amino acids long. The investigators amplified TCR beta CDR3 regions from RNA transcripts. In the first-round RT-PCR of the TCR CDR3, the HTBI primer set was used. TCRdb processed the multiplex PCR reads anew with MiXCR; each CDR3 protein has one entry. The sample has 500,000 or so distinct CDR3 sequences, 15% to 20% seen once. Sequencing used blood. This receptor was identified in a woman younger than 35 with Graves' ophthalmopathy. This chain joins TRBV13 and TRBJ2-5; 8 nucleotides match TRBD2. The CDR3 loop reads CASSRPIKSGSETRYF. The DNA for the CDR3 is TGTGCCAGCAGCCGACCGATAAAGAGCGGGAGTGAGACCCGGTACTTC.